This is a list of T cell receptor beta chains from one sample in a study of blood T cell repertoires in COVID-19. Clones were read by immunoSEQ multiplex PCR, and TCRdb kept only the in-frame ones, dropping some. The sample contains under 200,000 clones, about 86% of which appear only once. The material sequenced was peripheral blood. The receptors shown here come from a woman in her fifties or sixties with COVID-19, enrolled during active disease. CDR3s include the opening cysteine and the closing phenylalanine or tryptophan. The D gene is left open where the match is weak. A row's size may be missing; if present it is once, few, many or a size class.

CDR3	DNA	D	size	J	V
CASSFRSYEQYF	TGTGCCAGCAGTTTCAGGTCGTACGAGCAGTACTTC	NA	NA	TRBJ2-7	TRBV12-3/TRBV12-4
CASSLAQTPVLNF	TGTGCCAGCAGCTTAGCACAGACACCGGTCCTTAACTTC	NA	NA	TRBJ2-5	TRBV7-9
CASSPTGVAQETQYF	TGCGCCAGCAGCCCGACAGGGGTGGCTCAAGAGACCCAGTACTTC	TRBD1	NA	TRBJ2-5	TRBV5-1
CSASSGDEQFF	TGCAGTGCTAGTAGCGGGGATGAGCAGTTCTTC	TRBD2	NA	TRBJ2-1	TRBV20-1
CASSQTRPTYEQYF	TGTGCCAGCAGTCAAACGAGGCCCACCTACGAGCAGTACTTC	NA	NA	TRBJ2-7	TRBV27
CASFGGTNYGYTF	TGTGCCAGCTTCGGCGGGACTAACTATGGCTACACCTTC	NA	NA	TRBJ1-2	TRBV6-5
CASSPRRGDEQYF	TGTGCCAGCAGTCCCCGACGGGGGGACGAGCAGTACTTC	TRBD2	NA	TRBJ2-7	TRBV6-5
CSASPAGTGNQPQHF	TGCAGTGCTAGTCCGGCCGGGACAGGGAATCAGCCCCAGCATTTT	TRBD1	NA	TRBJ1-5	TRBV20-1
CASSKRPLGGEATGELFF	TGTGCCAGCAGCAAACGACCTTTGGGGGGAGAGGCCACCGGGGAGCTGTTTTTT	NA	NA	TRBJ2-2	TRBV7-3
CASSLEAGRSDTQYF	TGCGCCAGCAGCTTGGAAGCGGGTCGTTCAGATACGCAGTATTTT	NA	NA	TRBJ2-3	TRBV5-1
CASSFDTTGDTEAFF	TGCGCCAGCAGCTTTGACACAACGGGGGACACTGAAGCTTTCTTT	NA	NA	TRBJ1-1	TRBV5-1
CASSDTGQALDGYTF	TGTGCCAGCAGTGACACTGGACAGGCTCTCGATGGCTACACCTTC	TRBD1	NA	TRBJ1-2	TRBV6-4
CASSQEGAGREAFF	TGCGCCAGCAGCCAAGAAGGGGCAGGCCGCGAAGCTTTCTTT	NA	NA	TRBJ1-1	TRBV4-1
CASNSGQGANYGYTF	TGTGCCAGCAACTCAGGACAGGGGGCCAACTATGGCTACACCTTC	TRBD1	NA	TRBJ1-2	TRBV3-1/TRBV3-2
CASGLSRVNEQFF	TGTGCTAGTGGTTTATCCAGGGTAAATGAGCAGTTCTTC	NA	NA	TRBJ2-1	TRBV12-5
CASSPTGTGDHEQYF	TGTGCCAGCAGCCCCACCGGGACAGGGGATCACGAGCAGTACTTC	TRBD1	NA	TRBJ2-7	TRBV6-2/TRBV6-3
CASRTDRATNEKLFF	TGTGCCAGCAGAACGGACAGGGCAACTAATGAAAAACTGTTTTTT	TRBD1	once	TRBJ1-4	TRBV2
CATSENTGSPTRGYTF	TGTGCCACCAGTGAGAACACCGGGTCTCCAACGAGGGGCTACACCTTC	NA	once	TRBJ1-2	TRBV24-1
CASSLGLGPYNEQFF	TGTGCCAGCAGCTTAGGGCTAGGCCCCTACAATGAGCAGTTCTTC	NA	NA	TRBJ2-1	TRBV7-2